A selection of T cell receptor beta chains follows, all from one sample in a study of beta chain features in type 1 diabetes. Sequenced by immunoSEQ multiplex PCR; TCRdb stores in-frame clones only, minus some. This table has around 160,000 clones, around 8.3% appearing once. The source material was central memory CD4+ T cells from blood. The source of these receptors is a woman younger than 35 with type 1 diabetes. The CDR3 runs from the conserved cysteine through the conserved F or W. The order of the fields is D gene, J gene, V gene, CDR3 protein. The D gene is left open where the match is weak.

d_call: TRBD1
j_call: TRBJ1-1
v_call: TRBV7-9
cdr3_aa: CASSLQGVTNTEAFF

d_call: TRBD2
j_call: TRBJ2-3
v_call: TRBV11-3
cdr3_aa: CASSPGLAGVTDTQYF

d_call: TRBD2
j_call: TRBJ2-3
v_call: TRBV7-2
cdr3_aa: CASTLLAGATTDTQYF

d_call: TRBD1
j_call: TRBJ2-3
v_call: TRBV25-1
cdr3_aa: CASSETGGALGTQYF

d_call: TRBD1
j_call: TRBJ1-2
v_call: TRBV5-4
cdr3_aa: CASSVNRGNYGYTF

d_call: NA
j_call: TRBJ1-4
v_call: TRBV7-2
cdr3_aa: CASSYRQSFNEKLFF

d_call: TRBD1
j_call: TRBJ1-1
v_call: TRBV23-1
cdr3_aa: CASSQWGRQGWVDTEAFF

d_call: TRBD1
j_call: TRBJ2-7
v_call: TRBV28
cdr3_aa: CASTGPGQGGYEQYF

d_call: NA
j_call: TRBJ1-1
v_call: TRBV7-2
cdr3_aa: CASSLVTGIEAFF

d_call: TRBD2
j_call: TRBJ2-1
v_call: TRBV9
cdr3_aa: CASSVRSSGPPSYNEQFF

d_call: NA
j_call: TRBJ2-2
v_call: TRBV20-1
cdr3_aa: CSARGGEELFF

d_call: NA
j_call: TRBJ1-1
v_call: TRBV4-2
cdr3_aa: CASSPTQGGTEAFF

d_call: TRBD1
j_call: TRBJ2-7
v_call: TRBV18
cdr3_aa: CASSPGTGSYEQYF

d_call: NA
j_call: TRBJ1-5
v_call: TRBV28
cdr3_aa: CASPLPNGQPQHF